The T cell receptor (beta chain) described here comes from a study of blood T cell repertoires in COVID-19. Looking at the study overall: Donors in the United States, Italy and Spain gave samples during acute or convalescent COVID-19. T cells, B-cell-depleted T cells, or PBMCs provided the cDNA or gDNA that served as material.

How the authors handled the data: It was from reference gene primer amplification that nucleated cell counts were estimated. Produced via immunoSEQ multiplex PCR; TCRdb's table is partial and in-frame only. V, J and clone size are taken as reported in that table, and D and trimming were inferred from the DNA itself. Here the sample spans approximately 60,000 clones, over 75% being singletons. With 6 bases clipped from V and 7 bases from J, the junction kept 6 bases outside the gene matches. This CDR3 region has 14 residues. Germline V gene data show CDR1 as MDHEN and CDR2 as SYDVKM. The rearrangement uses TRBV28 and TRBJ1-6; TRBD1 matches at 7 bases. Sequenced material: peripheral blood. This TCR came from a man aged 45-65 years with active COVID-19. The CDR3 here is CASRRDSVNSPLHF. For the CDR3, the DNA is TGTGCCAGCAGGCGGGACAGCGTCAATTCACCCCTCCACTTT.